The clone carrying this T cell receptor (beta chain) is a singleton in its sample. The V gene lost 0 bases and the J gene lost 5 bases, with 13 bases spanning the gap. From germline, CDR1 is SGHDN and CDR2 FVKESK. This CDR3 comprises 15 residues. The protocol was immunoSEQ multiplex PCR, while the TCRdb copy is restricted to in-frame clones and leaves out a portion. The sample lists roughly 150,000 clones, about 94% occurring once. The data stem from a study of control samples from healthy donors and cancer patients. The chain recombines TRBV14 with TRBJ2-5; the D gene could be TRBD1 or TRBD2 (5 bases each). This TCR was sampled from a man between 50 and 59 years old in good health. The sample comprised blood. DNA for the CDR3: TGTGCCAGCAGCCAAGAGGGACGGCGCGGGGAGACCCAGTACTTC. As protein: CASSQEGRRGETQYF.